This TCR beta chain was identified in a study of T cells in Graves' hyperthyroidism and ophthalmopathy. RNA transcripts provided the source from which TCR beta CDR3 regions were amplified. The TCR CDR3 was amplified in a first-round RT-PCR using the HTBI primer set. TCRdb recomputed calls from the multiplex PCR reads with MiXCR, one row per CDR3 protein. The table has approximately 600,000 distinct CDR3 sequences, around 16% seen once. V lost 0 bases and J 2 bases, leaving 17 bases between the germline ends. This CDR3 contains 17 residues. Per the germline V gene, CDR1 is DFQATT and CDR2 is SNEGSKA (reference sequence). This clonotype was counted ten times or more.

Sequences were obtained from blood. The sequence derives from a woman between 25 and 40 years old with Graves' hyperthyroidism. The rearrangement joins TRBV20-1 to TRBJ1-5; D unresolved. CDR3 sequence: CSAREGHRNMGNQPQHF. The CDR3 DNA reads TGCAGTGCTAGAGAAGGGCACAGAAACATGGGCAATCAGCCCCAGCATTTT.